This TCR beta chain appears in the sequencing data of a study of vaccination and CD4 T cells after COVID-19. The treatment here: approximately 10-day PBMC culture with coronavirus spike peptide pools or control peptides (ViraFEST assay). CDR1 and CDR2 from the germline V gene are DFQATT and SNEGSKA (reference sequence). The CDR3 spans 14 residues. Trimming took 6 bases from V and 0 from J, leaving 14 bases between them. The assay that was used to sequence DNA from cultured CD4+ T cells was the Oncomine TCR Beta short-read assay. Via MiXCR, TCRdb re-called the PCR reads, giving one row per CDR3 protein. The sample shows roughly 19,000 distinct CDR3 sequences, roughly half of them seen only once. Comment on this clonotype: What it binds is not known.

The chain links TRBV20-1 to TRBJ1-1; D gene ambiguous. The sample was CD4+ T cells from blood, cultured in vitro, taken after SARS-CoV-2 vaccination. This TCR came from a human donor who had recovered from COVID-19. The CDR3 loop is CSARLDNMNTEAFF. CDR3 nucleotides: TGCAGTGCCCGACTAGACAACATGAACACTGAAGCTTTCTTT.